The entry below describes one T cell receptor beta chain. The antigen is not known. Clones were read by immunoSEQ multiplex PCR, and TCRdb kept only the in-frame ones, dropping some. The profile shows about 340,000 clones, 86% of them singletons. Germline V lookup: CDR1 SGHNT, CDR2 YYREEE (reference sequence). The CDR3 consists of 13 residues. With V trimmed by 5 bases and J by 4 bases, 4 bases remained unmatched. The data stem from a study of cytomegalovirus exposure and HLA in healthy donors. Whole-study results and caveats: A later analysis found first-cohort TCR clusters tended to co-occur in the 100 to 150 validation repertoires.

The chain is built from TRBV5-4 and TRBJ1-2; 8 bases match TRBD1. This clonotype was sampled from a woman younger than 35 in good health and CMV-seronegative. The sample was PBMCs. The CDR3 loop is CASRVQGGYGYTF. CDR3 nucleotide sequence: TGTGCCAGCAGGGTACAGGGGGGCTATGGCTACACCTTC.